The 28 T cell receptor beta chains given below trace back to one sample, sequenced in a study of technical replicates of blood from four donors. Measured with immunoSEQ multiplex PCR; TCRdb has only the in-frame clones, and not every one. The table shows under 95,000 clones, with about 92% occurring only once. What was sequenced was T cells isolated from PBMCs. These receptors were obtained from a human donor in good health.

The V gene is TRBV5-1, the J gene TRBJ2-2; D is possibly TRBD1 (6 bases). Germline V gene sequence: CDR1 SGHRS, CDR2 YFSETQ. The CDR3 is 15 residues long. V dropped 5 bases and J dropped 5 bases, with 16 bases sitting between them. CDR3 in amino acids: CASSFQPGTTGELFF. CDR3 in DNA: TGCGCCAGCAGTTTCCAGCCAGGGACAACCGGGGAGCTGTTTTTT.

This rearrangement joins TRBV9 to TRBJ2-1; 12 positions match TRBD2. The germline V gene has CDR1 SGDLS and CDR2 YYNGEE. This CDR3 has 15 residues. The ends lost 4 bases at V and 9 bases at J; junction bases unmatched: 8. In nucleotides, the CDR3 is TGTGCCAGCAGCCCAAGACTAGCGGGAGAGTCTGAGCAGTTCTTC. Protein sequence: CASSPRLAGESEQFF.

This clone was seen a few times. This sequence joins TRBV7-9 and TRBJ1-5; D is unresolved. CDR3 length equals 12 residues. Trimming removed 1 base from V and 9 bases from J, with 7 bases in between. Germline CDR1 and CDR2: SEHNR and FQNEAQ (reference sequence). DNA of the CDR3: TGTGCCAGCAGCTTAGATGGGCGGCCCCAGCATTTT. As protein: CASSLDGRPQHF.

The chain employs TRBV7-2 and TRBJ2-1; no clear D. The germline V gene encodes CDR1 SGHTA and CDR2 FQGNSA. Trimming removed 8 bases from V and 4 bases from J, with 12 bases in between. The CDR3 has 13 amino acids. In nucleotides, the CDR3 is TGTGCCAGCGCAGATATTTCGTACAATGAGCAGTTCTTC. It is translated as CASADISYNEQFF.

The chain employs TRBV7-3 and TRBJ2-2, with D hard to call. The CDR3 loop spans 14 amino acids. Trimming shortened V by 0 bases and J by 5 bases, and 7 bases separated the two germline ends. Per germline, CDR1 SGHTA and CDR2 FQGTGA. The CDR3 DNA follows: TGTGCCAGCAGCTTAACGCAACTAACCGGGGAGCTGTTTTTT. Its translation is CASSLTQLTGELFF.

This clone was seen a single time. The rearrangement uses TRBV7-9 and TRBJ1-1, with 9 bases matching TRBD1. This CDR3 has 13 amino acids. The germline V gene has CDR1 SEHNR and CDR2 FQNEAQ (reference sequence). Trimming removed 6 bases from V and 4 bases from J; junction bases left unmatched: 3. CDR3: CASRVQGATEAFF. CDR3 sequence (DNA): TGTGCCAGCAGGGTACAGGGGGCCACTGAAGCTTTCTTT.

This rearrangement joins TRBV25-1 to TRBJ2-4, with D possibly TRBD2 on 6 matching bases. This CDR3 comprises 15 residues. Trimming removed 3 bases from V and 1 base from J, with 10 bases in between. The germline CDR1 and CDR2 sequences are MGHDK and SYGVNS. The CDR3 region has the DNA TGTGCCAGCAGTGACGGGGGTGGGGCCAAAAACATTCAGTACTTC. Its translation is CASSDGGGAKNIQYF.

This clone has just one count. The chain is built from TRBV4-1 and TRBJ1-1; D unresolved. This CDR3 spans 12 amino acids. Deletions cut 4 bases from V and 3 bases from J, with 6 bases between. Germline V gives CDR1 MGHRA, CDR2 YSYEKL. The CDR3 loop is CASSPGDTEAFF. DNA of the CDR3: TGCGCCAGCAGCCCCGGGGACACTGAAGCTTTCTTT.

This clone came up a few times. The CDR3 bases are TGTGCCAGCAGCGTTTCGGGGGTGGGTACTGAAGCTTTCTTT. As protein: CASSVSGVGTEAFF. The chain recombines TRBV9 with TRBJ1-1; possibly TRBD1 for D (5 bases). The germline gives CDR1 SGDLS, CDR2 YYNGEE. Trimming cost V 2 bases and J 5 bases, with 13 bases left between them. This CDR3 is 14 amino acids long.

This rearrangement joins TRBV7-9 to TRBJ2-5, with D possibly matching TRBD2 (5 bases). The CDR3 is 12 residues long. Deletions cut 8 bases from V and 5 bases from J, with 12 bases between. The germline CDR1 and CDR2 sequences are SEHNR and FQNEAQ (reference sequence). CDR3 region: CASSGWEETQYF. The CDR3 coding sequence is TGTGCCAGCTCAGGTTGGGAGGAGACCCAGTACTTC.

The V call is TRBV10-3, the J call TRBJ2-2, with TRBD1 as a possible D gene (5 bases). Germline V gene data show CDR1 as ENHRY and CDR2 as SYGVKD. This CDR3 is built from 13 residues. The germline V and J ends were trimmed by 6 bases and 4 bases, with 9 bases remaining between them. The CDR3 spells CAIRGDSTGELFF. In DNA, the CDR3 is TGTGCCATCAGAGGCGACAGCACCGGGGAGCTGTTTTTT.

The chain links TRBV6-1 to TRBJ2-2; 7 positions match TRBD1. The CDR3 length is 14 residues. V gave up 5 bases and J gave up 3 bases; unmatched junction bases: 3. Germline loops: CDR1 MNHNS, CDR2 SASEGT. CDR3 DNA sequence: TGTGCCAGCAGTACAGGGGTCGACACCGGGGAGCTGTTTTTT. Its protein is CASSTGVDTGELFF.

The chain links TRBV5-1 to TRBJ1-1, with D uncertain. Germline-derived CDR1 and CDR2 are SGHRS and YFSETQ. The CDR3 runs to 16 residues. Trimming left V 0 bases short and J 3 bases short, with 15 bases between. CDR3 loop: CASSLEAHLEDTEAFF. The CDR3 nucleotides read TGCGCCAGCAGCTTGGAGGCTCACCTGGAGGACACTGAAGCTTTCTTT.

The rearrangement links TRBV6-5 to TRBJ2-5; 8 bases match TRBD1. The CDR3 extends over 16 amino acids. CDR1 is MNHEY, CDR2 SVGAGI, per germline. J was trimmed by 1 base and V by 0 bases; bases with no gene match: 4. The CDR3 spells CASSYSTGAVQETQYF. The CDR3 DNA follows: TGTGCCAGCAGTTACTCGACAGGGGCTGTCCAAGAGACCCAGTACTTC.

This clone was seen once. The chain uses TRBV7-9 and TRBJ2-1; TRBD2 matches 8 bases. With 2 bases clipped from V and 8 bases from J, the junction kept 5 bases outside the gene matches. From germline, CDR1 is SEHNR and CDR2 FQNEAQ (reference sequence). The CDR3 is 14 amino acids. CDR3 region: CASSLSGLADEQFF. The CDR3 coding sequence is TGTGCCAGCAGCTTATCCGGACTAGCTGATGAGCAGTTCTTC.

A single count supports this clone. This chain uses TRBV28 with TRBJ2-5; D is perhaps TRBD1 (6 bases). The germline V gene has CDR1 MDHEN and CDR2 SYDVKM. The CDR3 length is 14 residues. With 6 bases removed from V and 4 bases from J, the gap between germline ends came to 15 bases. This CDR3 is CASSHLRGRETQYF. The CDR3 coding sequence is TGTGCCAGCAGCCACCTCAGGGGCCGAGAGACCCAGTACTTC.

This sequence joins TRBV28 and TRBJ2-7, with D possibly being TRBD1 (5 bases). Germline V CDR1 and CDR2: MDHEN, SYDVKM. The CDR3 runs 15 residues. V lost 1 base and J 1 base, leaving 11 bases between the germline ends. The CDR3 nucleotides read TGTGCCAGCAGTTTATTCGGTCCAGGGTCCTACGAGCAGTACTTC. Its translation: CASSLFGPGSYEQYF.

J is TRBJ2-5 and V is TRBV5-1, with D perhaps TRBD2 (6 bases). This CDR3 contains 11 residues. Looked up from germline, CDR1 is SGHRS and CDR2 is YFSETQ. Between the trimmed V and J ends, which lost 4 bases and 5 bases, there was a span of 6 bases. The CDR3 sequence: CASSGGETQYF. The CDR3, as DNA: TGCGCCAGCAGCGGAGGGGAGACCCAGTACTTC.

V gene TRBV18 combines with J gene TRBJ2-7; no clear D gene. V shed 3 bases and J shed 4 bases, with 7 bases lying between them. This CDR3 spans 12 amino acids. Per the germline V gene, CDR1 is KGHSH and CDR2 is LQKENI. DNA of the CDR3: TGTGCCAGCTCACCCTCTTTGTACGAGCAGTACTTC. Translated: CASSPSLYEQYF.

This chain uses TRBV7-2 with TRBJ2-7, with 9 positions matching TRBD2. Germline CDR1 is SGHTA and CDR2 is FQGNSA. After removal of 4 bases from V and 4 bases from J, the junction contained 11 bases not matched to a gene. This CDR3 is built from 16 residues. This CDR3 reads CASSSMVGSGSYEQYF. The CDR3, as DNA: TGTGCCAGCAGCTCTATGGTGGGTAGCGGGAGTTACGAGCAGTACTTC.

The rearrangement links TRBV7-3 to TRBJ2-1, with 7 bases aligning to TRBD2. Germline V gives CDR1 SGHTA, CDR2 FQGTGA. The CDR3 consists of 17 residues. V gave up 5 bases and J gave up 5 bases; unmatched junction bases: 15. The DNA for the CDR3 is TGTGCCAGCAGCCTGATAGGAGCGGGACTGACCGACAATGAGCAGTTCTTC. This translates into CASSLIGAGLTDNEQFF.

The chain is built from TRBV27 and TRBJ1-5; D not resolved. Germline V gives CDR1 MNHEY, CDR2 SMNVEV (reference sequence). The V end was cut by 6 bases, the J end by 0 bases, with 12 bases between. This CDR3 contains 15 residues. The CDR3 sequence: CASRASSLSNQPQHF. The CDR3 nucleotides are TGTGCCAGCAGAGCGTCCAGCCTTAGCAATCAGCCCCAGCATTTT.

V gene TRBV30 combines with J gene TRBJ2-3; TRBD2 matches 11 bases. Germline V CDR1 and CDR2: GTSNPN, SVGIG (reference sequence). V lost 2 bases, J lost 5 bases, and 6 bases stayed unmatched. The length of the CDR3 is 15 residues. The CDR3 region is CAWSLASGRRDTQYF. CDR3 DNA sequence: TGTGCCTGGAGTTTGGCTAGCGGGAGGAGAGATACGCAGTATTTT.

The rearrangement joins TRBV4-2 to TRBJ2-2; possible D gene TRBD2, 6 bases. The V end lost 0 bases, the J end lost 5 bases, and 10 bases lay between the germline ends. The length of the CDR3 is 15 residues. Germline V gene lookup returns CDR1 LGHNA and CDR2 YNFKEQ. This chain's CDR3 is CASSQDTSGTGELFF. The CDR3 DNA sequence: TGTGCCAGCAGCCAAGACACCAGCGGGACCGGGGAGCTGTTTTTT.

This chain uses TRBV7-9 with TRBJ2-3; 9 bases map to TRBD1. The CDR3 contains 14 residues. Germline loops: CDR1 SEHNR, CDR2 FQNEAQ (reference sequence). V gave up 5 bases and J gave up 4 bases; unmatched junction bases: 4. This chain's CDR3 is CASSPGQGPDTQYF. Here the CDR3 DNA reads TGTGCCAGCAGCCCCGGACAGGGGCCAGATACGCAGTATTTT.

The chain couples TRBV10-3 to TRBJ2-6; TRBD1 aligns across 7 bases. The CDR3 runs to 15 residues. Per germline, CDR1 ENHRY and CDR2 SYGVKD. V gave up 2 bases and J gave up 2 bases; unmatched junction bases: 0. The CDR3 sequence is CAISEQGAGANVLTF. CDR3 coding DNA: TGTGCCATCAGTGAGCAGGGGGCTGGGGCCAACGTCCTGACTTTC.

The rearrangement joins TRBV6-1 to TRBJ2-5; 8 bases are shared with TRBD2. In germline, CDR1 is MNHNS, CDR2 SASEGT. This CDR3 is built from 15 residues. V shed 4 bases, J shed 2 bases, and the junction held 6 bases outside the gene matches. CDR3 sequence (DNA): TGTGCCAGCAGTGGGTATAGCGGGACGCAAGAGACCCAGTACTTC. It specifies CASSGYSGTQETQYF.

This chain connects TRBV2 to TRBJ1-4; tentatively, D is TRBD1 (6 bases). V lost 6 bases and J lost 5, with 16 bases in between. The CDR3 has 15 residues. Germline assignment: CDR1 SNHLY and CDR2 FYNNEI. The CDR3 DNA reads TGTGCCAGCAGCTATGACCCCAGGGGCAATGAAAAACTGTTTTTT. Translating gives CASSYDPRGNEKLFF.